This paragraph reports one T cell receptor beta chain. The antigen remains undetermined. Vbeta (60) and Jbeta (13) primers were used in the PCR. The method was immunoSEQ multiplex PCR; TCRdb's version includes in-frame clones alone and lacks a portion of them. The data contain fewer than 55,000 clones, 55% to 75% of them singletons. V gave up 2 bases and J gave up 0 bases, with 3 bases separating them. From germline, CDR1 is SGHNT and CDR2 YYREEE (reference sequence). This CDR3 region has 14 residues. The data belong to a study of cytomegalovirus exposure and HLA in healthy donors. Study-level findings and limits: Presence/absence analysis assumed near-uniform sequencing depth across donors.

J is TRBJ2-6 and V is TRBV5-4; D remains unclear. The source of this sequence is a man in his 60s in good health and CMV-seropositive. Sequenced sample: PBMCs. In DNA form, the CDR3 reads TGTGCCAGCAGCTTCGGCTCTGGGGCCAACGTCCTGACTTTC. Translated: CASSFGSGANVLTF.